A single sample is the source of the 13 T cell receptor beta chains below, sequenced in a study of cytomegalovirus exposure and HLA in healthy donors. With 60 Vbeta and 13 Jbeta primers, the PCR was carried out. Measured with immunoSEQ multiplex PCR; TCRdb has only the in-frame clones, and not every one. The sample consists of 230,000 or so clones, about nine tenths of them appearing once. The sequenced sample consisted of PBMCs. The receptors were gathered from a girl aged 2-15 years in good health and CMV-seronegative.

V usage is TRBV19 and J usage is TRBJ2-5; 9 bases agree with TRBD1. This CDR3 comprises 14 residues. Losses at the gene ends were 1 base for V and 5 bases for J; bases not matched to a gene: 2. The V gene's germline CDR1 is LNHDA and CDR2 SQIVND (reference sequence). The CDR3 region has the DNA TGTGCCAGTAGTATAGCCGGGACAGGGGAGACCCAGTACTTC. It specifies CASSIAGTGETQYF.

V and J are TRBV6-1 and TRBJ1-2; TRBD1 matches 9 bases. This CDR3 contains 15 residues. Unmatched junction bases numbered 7, after V lost 6 bases and J lost 2 bases. Germline assignment: CDR1 MNHNS and CDR2 SASEGT. The DNA for the CDR3 is TGTGCCAGCAGACCTCAGGACAGGGGCAACTATGGCTACACCTTC. Residues: CASRPQDRGNYGYTF.

This chain links TRBV27 with TRBJ1-5; weak D call: TRBD1 (5 bases). The CDR3 totals 20 residues. Germline assignment: CDR1 MNHEY and CDR2 SMNVEV (reference sequence). V was trimmed by 0 bases and J by 0 bases, leaving 21 bases between them. The DNA of the CDR3 is TGTGCCAGCAGTTTATCCCGATCTAGTATCGCGGGGGGTAGCAATCAGCCCCAGCATTTT. This sequence encodes CASSLSRSSIAGGSNQPQHF.

This clone is a singleton in its sample. The chain joins TRBV27 to TRBJ1-4, with D possibly being TRBD1 (6 bases). The V gene lost 5 bases and the J gene lost 7 bases, with 14 bases spanning the gap. The length of the CDR3 is 14 residues. Germline CDR1 is MNHEY and CDR2 is SMNVEV (reference sequence). The CDR3 region is CASSPIRTVEKLFF. Here the CDR3 DNA reads TGTGCCAGCAGTCCCATAAGGACAGTTGAAAAACTGTTTTTT. Full variable domain (outside the CDR3, taken from reference TRBV27 and TRBJ1-4): EAQVTQNPRYLITVTGKKLTVTCSQNMNHEYMSWYRQDPGLGLRQIYYSMNVEVTDKGDVPEGYKVSRKEKRNFPLILESPSPNQTSLYFCASSPIRTVEKLFFGSGTQLSVL.

The chain combines TRBV9 with TRBJ2-1; tentatively, D is TRBD2 (6 bases). The CDR3 length is 14 residues. CDR1 and CDR2 from the germline V gene are SGDLS and YYNGEE. Trimming cost V 0 bases and J 10 bases, with 14 bases left between them. CDR3 nucleotides: TGTGCCAGCAGCGTAGATGGGACTCAAGGAGAGCAGTTCTTC. Protein: CASSVDGTQGEQFF.

The chain links TRBV6-4 to TRBJ1-5; 10 nucleotides line up with TRBD1. Looked up from germline, CDR1 is MRHNA and CDR2 is SNTAGT. This CDR3 contains 14 residues. This CDR3 reads CTRRDRGCNQPQHF. The CDR3 DNA reads as TGTACTAGGAGGGACAGGGGATGCAATCAGCCCCAGCATTTT.

The chain joins TRBV15 to TRBJ1-1; 8 bases fit TRBD1. The J segment lost 6 bases and the V segment lost 3 bases, leaving 12 bases of the junction unmatched. The length of the CDR3 is 16 residues. CDR1 LNHNV and CDR2 YYDKDF come from the germline V gene (reference sequence). The CDR3 DNA reads TGTGCCACCAGCAGGATCGTTGGGACAGGAGGATCTGAAGCTTTCTTT. Translation: CATSRIVGTGGSEAFF.

The chain uses TRBV28 and TRBJ2-1, with 8 bases lining up with TRBD1. Trimming cost V 5 bases and J 6 bases; bases outside gene matches: 9. Germline-derived CDR1 and CDR2 are MDHEN and SYDVKM. The length of the CDR3 is 15 residues. CDR3 in DNA: TGTGCCAGCAGTCCCGGACAGGGAAATCTCAATGAGCAGTTCTTC. Translated: CASSPGQGNLNEQFF.

The chain employs TRBV29-1 and TRBJ2-7, with a weak D call TRBD2 (6 bases). V lost 7 bases, J lost 7 bases, and 14 bases lay in between. CDR3 size: 11 residues. Germline V gene data show CDR1 as SQVTM and CDR2 as ANQGSEA. The CDR3 coding sequence is TGCAGCGCCGAAGGGGACTCAGAGCAGTACTTC. The encoded protein is CSAEGDSEQYF.

V gene TRBV7-7 combines with J gene TRBJ2-1; D perhaps matches TRBD2 (5 bases). This CDR3 is 15 amino acids long. CDR1 and CDR2 (germline): SSHAT, FNYEAQ (reference sequence). The V end lost 4 bases, the J end lost 0 bases, and 10 bases lay between the germline ends. The CDR3: CASSSNSGSYNEQFF. In DNA, the CDR3 is TGTGCCAGCAGCTCCAACAGCGGCTCCTACAATGAGCAGTTCTTC.

The V call is TRBV19, the J call TRBJ1-1, with D hard to call. Germline V lookup: CDR1 LNHDA, CDR2 SQIVND (reference sequence). V lost 4 bases to trimming and J lost 3 bases, with 9 bases between them. The CDR3 contains 13 residues. The CDR3 sequence: CASSTVTDTEAFF. For the CDR3, the DNA is TGTGCCAGTAGTACCGTTACAGACACTGAAGCTTTCTTT.

The genes are TRBV10-2 and TRBJ1-2; D might be TRBD1 (5 bases). The V end lost 7 bases, the J end lost 8 bases, and 14 bases lay between the germline ends. The CDR3 sequence is 12 residues long. The germline V gene has CDR1 WSHSY and CDR2 SAAADI. The CDR3: CASTGQGWGYTF. The CDR3, as DNA: TGCGCCAGCACTGGGCAGGGATGGGGCTACACCTTC.

The J gene is TRBJ2-6, the V gene TRBV19; weak D call: TRBD2 (6 bases). The CDR3 sequence is 18 residues long. Trimming took 5 bases from V and 0 from J, leaving 17 bases between them. Per the germline V gene, CDR1 is LNHDA and CDR2 is SQIVND (reference sequence). The CDR3 nucleotides read TGTGCCAGTAGTCCCCGGACTACTACTGTCTCTGGGGCCAACGTCCTGACTTTC. Its protein is CASSPRTTTVSGANVLTF.